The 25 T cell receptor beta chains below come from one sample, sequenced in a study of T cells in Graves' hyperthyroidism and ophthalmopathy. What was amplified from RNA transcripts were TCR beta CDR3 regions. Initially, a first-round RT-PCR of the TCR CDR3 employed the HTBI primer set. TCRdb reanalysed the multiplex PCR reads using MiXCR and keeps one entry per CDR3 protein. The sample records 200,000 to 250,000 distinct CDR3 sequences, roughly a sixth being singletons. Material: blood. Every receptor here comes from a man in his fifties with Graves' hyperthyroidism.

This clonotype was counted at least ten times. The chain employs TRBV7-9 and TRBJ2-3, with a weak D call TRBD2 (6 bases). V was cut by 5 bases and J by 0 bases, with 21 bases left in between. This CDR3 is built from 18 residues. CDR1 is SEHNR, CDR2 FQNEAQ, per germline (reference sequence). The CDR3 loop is CASSPRVGIAVSTDTQYF. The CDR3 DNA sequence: TGTGCCAGCAGCCCAAGGGTAGGGATAGCGGTGAGCACAGATACGCAGTATTTT.

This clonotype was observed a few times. The CDR3: CASSSQPGQGSTGELFF. DNA for the CDR3: TGCGCCAGCAGCTCGCAACCGGGACAGGGAAGCACCGGGGAGCTGTTTTTT. The chain uses TRBV5-1 and TRBJ2-2, with 9 bases matching TRBD1. CDR3 length: 17 amino acids. After removal of 3 bases from V and 4 bases from J, the junction contained 10 bases not matched to a gene. Germline V CDR1 and CDR2: SGHRS, YFSETQ.

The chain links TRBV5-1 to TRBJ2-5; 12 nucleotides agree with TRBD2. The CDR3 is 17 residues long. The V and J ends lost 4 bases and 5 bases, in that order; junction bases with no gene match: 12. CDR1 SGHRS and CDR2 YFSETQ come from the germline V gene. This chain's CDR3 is CASSLGRLAGGVETQYF. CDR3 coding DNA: TGCGCCAGCAGCCTGGGCCGGCTAGCGGGAGGGGTGGAGACCCAGTACTTC.

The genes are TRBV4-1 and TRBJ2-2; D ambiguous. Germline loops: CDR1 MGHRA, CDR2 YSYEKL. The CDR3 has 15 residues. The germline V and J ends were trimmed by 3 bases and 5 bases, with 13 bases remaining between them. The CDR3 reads CASSHPVGKTGELFF. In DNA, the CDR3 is TGCGCCAGCAGCCACCCGGTTGGAAAAACCGGGGAGCTGTTTTTT.

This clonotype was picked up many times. The CDR3 is CSVVGGGDLVPYNEQFF. CDR3 bases: TGCAGCGTTGTCGGGGGGGGGGACCTTGTCCCCTACAATGAGCAGTTCTTC. V is TRBV29-1 and J is TRBJ2-1, with TRBD2 matching 8 bases. Germline-derived CDR1 and CDR2 are SQVTM and ANQGSEA. After removal of 4 bases from V and 2 bases from J, the junction contained 13 bases not matched to a gene. The CDR3 totals 17 residues.

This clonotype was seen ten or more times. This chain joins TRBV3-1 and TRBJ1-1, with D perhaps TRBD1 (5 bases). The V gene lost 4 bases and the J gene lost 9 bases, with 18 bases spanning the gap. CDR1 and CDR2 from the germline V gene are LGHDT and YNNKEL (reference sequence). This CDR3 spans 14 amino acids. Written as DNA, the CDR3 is TGTGCCAGCAGCCCAGGAACAGCCCGGGGGAAAGCTTTCTTT. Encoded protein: CASSPGTARGKAFF.

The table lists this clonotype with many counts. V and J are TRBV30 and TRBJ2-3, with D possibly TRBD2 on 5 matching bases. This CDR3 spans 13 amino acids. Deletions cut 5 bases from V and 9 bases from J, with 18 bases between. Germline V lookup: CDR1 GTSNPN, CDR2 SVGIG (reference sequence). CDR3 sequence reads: CAWGVSGIRTQYF. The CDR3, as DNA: TGTGCCTGGGGGGTCTCCGGGATCCGAACGCAGTATTTT.

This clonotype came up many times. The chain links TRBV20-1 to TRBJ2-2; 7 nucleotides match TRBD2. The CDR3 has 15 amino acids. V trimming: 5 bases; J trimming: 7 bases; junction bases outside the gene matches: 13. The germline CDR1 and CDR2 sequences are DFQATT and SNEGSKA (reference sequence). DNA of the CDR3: TGCAGTGCTCAGCTAGCGGCTGGGGACGTCGGGGAGCTGTTTTTT. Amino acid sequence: CSAQLAAGDVGELFF.

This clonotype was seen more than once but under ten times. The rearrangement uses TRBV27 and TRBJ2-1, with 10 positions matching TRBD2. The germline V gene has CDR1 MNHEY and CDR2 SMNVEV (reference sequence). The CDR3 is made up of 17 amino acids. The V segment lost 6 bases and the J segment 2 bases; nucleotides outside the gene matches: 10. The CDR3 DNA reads TGTGCCAGCAGCCGTCTGACCCTAGCGGGAGCCTACAATGAGCAGTTCTTC. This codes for CASSRLTLAGAYNEQFF.

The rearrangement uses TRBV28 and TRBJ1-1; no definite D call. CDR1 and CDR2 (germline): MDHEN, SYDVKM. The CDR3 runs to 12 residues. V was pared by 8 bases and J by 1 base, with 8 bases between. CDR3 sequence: CASGRGNTEAFF. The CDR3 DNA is TGTGCCAGCGGTCGGGGGAACACTGAAGCTTTCTTT.

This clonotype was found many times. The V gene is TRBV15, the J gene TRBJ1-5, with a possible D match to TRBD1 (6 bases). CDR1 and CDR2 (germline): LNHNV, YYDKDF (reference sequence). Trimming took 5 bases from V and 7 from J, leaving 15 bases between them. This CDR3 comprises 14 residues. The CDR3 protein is CATSPGGAGQPQHF. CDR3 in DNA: TGTGCCACCAGCCCCGGGGGGGCGGGCCAGCCCCAGCATTTT.

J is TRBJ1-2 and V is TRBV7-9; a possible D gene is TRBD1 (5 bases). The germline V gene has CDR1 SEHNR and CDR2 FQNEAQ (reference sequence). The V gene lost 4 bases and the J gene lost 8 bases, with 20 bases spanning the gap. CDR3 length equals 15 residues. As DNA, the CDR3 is TGTGCCAGCAGCTCCCGAGGGGACGGAGGTCACGGCTACACCTTC. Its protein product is CASSSRGDGGHGYTF.

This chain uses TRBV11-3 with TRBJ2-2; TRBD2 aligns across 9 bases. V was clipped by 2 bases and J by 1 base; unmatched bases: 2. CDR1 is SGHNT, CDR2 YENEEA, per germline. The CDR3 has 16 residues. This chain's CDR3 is CASSLSGRRNTGELFF. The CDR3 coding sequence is TGTGCCAGCAGCTTAAGCGGGAGGAGGAACACCGGGGAGCTGTTTTTT.

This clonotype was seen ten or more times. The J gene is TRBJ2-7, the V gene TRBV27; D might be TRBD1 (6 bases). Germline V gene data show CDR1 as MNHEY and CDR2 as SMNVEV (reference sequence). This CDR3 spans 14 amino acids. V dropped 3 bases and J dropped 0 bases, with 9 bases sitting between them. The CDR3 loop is CASSFDRSSYEQYF. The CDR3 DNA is TGTGCCAGCAGTTTCGACAGGAGCTCCTACGAGCAGTACTTC.

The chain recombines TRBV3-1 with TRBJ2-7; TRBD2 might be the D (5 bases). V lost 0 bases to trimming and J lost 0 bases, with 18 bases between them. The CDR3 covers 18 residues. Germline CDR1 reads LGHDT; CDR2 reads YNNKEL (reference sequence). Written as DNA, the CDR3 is TGTGCCAGCAGCCAAGATAAAGTCCGGGGATCGAACTCCTACGAGCAGTACTTC. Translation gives CASSQDKVRGSNSYEQYF.

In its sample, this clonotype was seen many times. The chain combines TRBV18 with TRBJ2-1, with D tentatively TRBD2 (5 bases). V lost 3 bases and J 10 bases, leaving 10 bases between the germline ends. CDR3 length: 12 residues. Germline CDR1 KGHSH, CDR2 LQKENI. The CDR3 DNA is TGTGCCAGCTCACCTCTCGAGGGCGAGCAGTTCTTC. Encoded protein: CASSPLEGEQFF. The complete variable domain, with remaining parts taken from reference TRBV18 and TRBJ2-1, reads NAGVMQNPRHLVRRRGQEARLRCSPMKGHSHVYWYRQLPEEGLKFMVYLQKENIIDESGMPKERFSAEFPKEGPSILRIQQVVRGDSAAYFCASSPLEGEQFFGPGTRLTVL.

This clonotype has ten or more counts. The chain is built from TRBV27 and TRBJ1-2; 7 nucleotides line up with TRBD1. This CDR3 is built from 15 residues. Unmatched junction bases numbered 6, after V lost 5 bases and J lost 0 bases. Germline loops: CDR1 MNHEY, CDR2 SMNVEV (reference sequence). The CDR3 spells CASSPGTATNYGYTF. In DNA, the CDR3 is TGTGCCAGCAGTCCCGGGACAGCGACTAACTATGGCTACACCTTC.

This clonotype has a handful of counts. In DNA form, the CDR3 reads TGTGCCAGCAGCCAAGACTGGGACAGGGTGAACGAGCAGTACTTC. Translation gives CASSQDWDRVNEQYF. The chain couples TRBV3-1 to TRBJ2-7; 9 bases match TRBD1. V gave up 0 bases and J gave up 5 bases; unmatched junction bases: 5. The germline gives CDR1 LGHDT, CDR2 YNNKEL (reference sequence). The length of the CDR3 is 15 residues.

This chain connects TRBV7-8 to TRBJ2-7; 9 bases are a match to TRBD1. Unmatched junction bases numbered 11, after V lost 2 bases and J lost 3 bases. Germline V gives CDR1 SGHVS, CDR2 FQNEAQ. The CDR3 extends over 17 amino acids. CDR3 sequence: CASSLHAPGQGRYEQYF. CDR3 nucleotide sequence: TGTGCCAGCAGCTTACACGCGCCCGGACAGGGGCGCTACGAGCAGTACTTC.

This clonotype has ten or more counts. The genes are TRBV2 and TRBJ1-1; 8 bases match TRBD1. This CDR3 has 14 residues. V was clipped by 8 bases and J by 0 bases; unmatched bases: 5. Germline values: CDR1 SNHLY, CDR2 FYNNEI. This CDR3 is CASQDRGVNTEAFF. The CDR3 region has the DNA TGTGCCAGCCAAGACAGGGGTGTGAACACTGAAGCTTTCTTT.

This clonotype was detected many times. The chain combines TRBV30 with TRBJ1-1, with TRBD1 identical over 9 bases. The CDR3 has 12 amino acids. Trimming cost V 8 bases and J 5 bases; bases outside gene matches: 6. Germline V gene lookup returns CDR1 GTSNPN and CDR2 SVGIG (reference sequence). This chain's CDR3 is CAGDRGKTEAFF. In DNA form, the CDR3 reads TGTGCCGGAGACAGGGGGAAAACTGAAGCTTTCTTT. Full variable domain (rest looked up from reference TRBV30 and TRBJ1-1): SQTIHQWPATLVQPVGSPLSLECTVEGTSNPNLYWYRQAAGRGLQLLFYSVGIGQISSEVPQNLSASRPQDRQFILSSKKLLLSDSGFYLCAGDRGKTEAFFGQGTRLTVV.

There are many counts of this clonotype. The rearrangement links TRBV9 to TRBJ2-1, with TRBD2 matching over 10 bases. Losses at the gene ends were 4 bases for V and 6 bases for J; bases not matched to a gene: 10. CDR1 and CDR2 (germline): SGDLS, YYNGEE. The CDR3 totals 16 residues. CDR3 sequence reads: CASSPQRLAGGNEQFF. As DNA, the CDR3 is TGTGCCAGCAGCCCACAACGACTAGCGGGTGGCAATGAGCAGTTCTTC.

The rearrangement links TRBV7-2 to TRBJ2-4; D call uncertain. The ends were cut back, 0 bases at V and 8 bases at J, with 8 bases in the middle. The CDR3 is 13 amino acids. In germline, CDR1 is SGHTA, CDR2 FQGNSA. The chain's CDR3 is CASSLAQYDIQYF. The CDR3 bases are TGTGCCAGCAGCTTAGCACAATATGACATTCAGTACTTC.

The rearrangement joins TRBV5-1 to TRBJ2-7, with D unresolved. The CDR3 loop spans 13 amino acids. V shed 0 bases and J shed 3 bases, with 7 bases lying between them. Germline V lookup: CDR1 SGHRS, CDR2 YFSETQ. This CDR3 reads CASSLEWGYEQYF. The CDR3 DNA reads TGCGCCAGCAGCTTGGAGTGGGGCTACGAGCAGTACTTC.

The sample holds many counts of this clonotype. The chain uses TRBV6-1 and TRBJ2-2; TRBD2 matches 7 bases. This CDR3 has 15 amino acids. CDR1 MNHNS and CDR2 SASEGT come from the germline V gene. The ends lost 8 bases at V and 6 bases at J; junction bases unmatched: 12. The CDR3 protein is CASHSPGGGAGELFF. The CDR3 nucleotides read TGTGCCAGCCATTCCCCGGGAGGAGGGGCCGGGGAGCTGTTTTTT.